The clone carrying this T cell receptor beta chain was recorded many times. Per the germline V gene, CDR1 is SGHRS and CDR2 is YFSETQ. V was pared by 2 bases and J by 4 bases, with 12 bases between. This CDR3 has 14 residues. This specimen belongs to a study of T cells after yellow fever vaccination. TCRdb re-analysed the 5' RACE reads in MiXCR, keeping a single row per CDR3 protein. The sample has 350,000 to 450,000 distinct CDR3 sequences; roughly 6.1% are singletons. The TCR sequence derives from a young man who received the YFV17D yellow fever vaccine. Sequencing was performed on PBMCs, taken 5 days after the yellow fever booster vaccination. This sequence joins TRBV5-1 and TRBJ2-5, with D tentatively TRBD1 or TRBD2 (6 bases each). The CDR3: CASSFGSRGETQYF. The CDR3, as DNA: TGCGCCAGCAGCTTCGGGAGCAGGGGAGAGACCCAGTACTTC.